The next 19 T cell receptor beta chains were all read from a single sample in a study of T cell repertoires in cytomegalovirus infection (dated by TCRdb to between 2018 and 2021). These receptors' targets are unknown. The sequencing machine was an Illumina HiSeq 1500. TCRdb reanalyzed the raw reads on its own, using fastp at Q25 for trimming and MiXCR for clone calling, and kept in-frame beta chains. Rows with one shared CDR3 protein collapse into an entry with the most common genes and DNA. This sample has about 70,000 distinct CDR3 sequences in its table, and more than 20% of those were observed once. The ten most abundant clones make up about 72% of the sample. The intended sense of this specimen's treatment or condition label: in vitro stimulation with specific CMV peptide epitopes to enrich CMV-specific T cells. The material was CD8+ T cells from cultured PBMCs, obtained from culture after CMV antigen stimulation. Receptors originate from a human donor in good health (CMV status not recorded). Some clones in this sample may be carry-over from other donors' samples.

This clonotype showed up many times. V usage is TRBV11-2 and J usage is TRBJ2-4, with D maybe TRBD1 (5 bases). The CDR3 is 14 residues long. Germline-derived CDR1 and CDR2 are SGHAT and FQNNGV. Trimming cost V 1 base and J 7 bases, with 11 bases left between them. CDR3 sequence (DNA): TGTGCCAGCAGCTTAGTATGGGGCCAGAACATTCAGTACTTC. Translation gives CASSLVWGQNIQYF. Full variable domain (remainder filled in from reference TRBV11-2 and TRBJ2-4): EAGVAQSPRYKIIEKRQSVAFWCNPISGHATLYWYQQILGQGPKLLIQFQNNGVVDDSQLPKDRFSAERLKGVDSTLKIQPAKLEDSAVYLCASSLVWGQNIQYFGAGTRLSVL.

The table lists this clonotype with a few counts. The gene calls are TRBV12-3 or TRBV12-4 and TRBJ1-2, with a weak D call TRBD1 (6 bases). CDR3 length: 14 residues. The V and J ends lost 7 bases and 8 bases respectively, with 20 bases between them. Here the CDR3 DNA reads TGTGCCAGCACTCTCTTACAGGGCAACGGGGGCTACACCTTC. Protein: CASTLLQGNGGYTF.

The CDR3 DNA reads TGTGCCAGCAGCTTAGGGGCCGGACTGTATAATGAAAAACTGTTTTTT. Its translation: CASSLGAGLYNEKLFF. The gene calls are TRBV7-6 and TRBJ1-4; D ambiguous. The CDR3 is 16 residues long. The ends were cut back, 1 base at V and 4 bases at J, with 13 bases in the middle. Germline V gene lookup returns CDR1 SGHVS and CDR2 FNYEAQ. Supplemented by reference TRBV7-6 and TRBJ1-4, the full variable domain reads GAGVSQSPRYKVTKRGQDVALRCDPISGHVSLYWYRQALGQGPEFLTYFNYEAQQDKSGLPNDRFSAERPEGSISTLTIQRTEQRDSAMYRCASSLGAGLYNEKLFFGSGTQLSVL.

The chain uses TRBV7-6 and TRBJ2-2; no clear D. The germline CDR1 and CDR2 sequences are SGHVS and FNYEAQ. With 1 base removed from V and 4 bases from J, the gap between germline ends came to 7 bases. The CDR3 contains 14 residues. CDR3 amino acids: CASSLDGFTGELFF. In nucleotides, the CDR3 is TGTGCCAGCAGCTTAGACGGCTTCACCGGGGAGCTGTTTTTT. Using reference TRBV7-6 and TRBJ2-2 for the parts outside the CDR3, the full variable domain is GAGVSQSPRYKVTKRGQDVALRCDPISGHVSLYWYRQALGQGPEFLTYFNYEAQQDKSGLPNDRFSAERPEGSISTLTIQRTEQRDSAMYRCASSLDGFTGELFFGEGSRLTVL.

This clonotype was picked up many times. The rearrangement uses TRBV7-8 and TRBJ2-5, with D perhaps TRBD1 (6 bases). Per the germline V gene, CDR1 is SGHVS and CDR2 is FQNEAQ. The CDR3 has 15 amino acids. Trimming cost V 5 bases and J 6 bases, with 19 bases left between them. CDR3 nucleotide sequence: TGTGCCAGCAGCGAACGGGACAACGTACGGAAGACCCAGTACTTC. This codes for CASSERDNVRKTQYF.

This clonotype was seen a handful of times. The chain is built from TRBV5-6 and TRBJ1-1, with 7 positions matching TRBD1. CDR1 SGHDT and CDR2 YYEEEE come from the germline V gene. V shed 5 bases, J shed 4 bases, and the junction held 8 bases outside the gene matches. The CDR3 sequence is 14 residues long. The CDR3 DNA is TGTGCCAGCAGACCGCAGGGGGGGTCCACTGAAGCTTTCTTT. Protein product: CASRPQGGSTEAFF.

V usage is TRBV12-3 or TRBV12-4 and J usage is TRBJ1-6; 7 bases fit TRBD1. Trimming removed 6 bases from V and 7 bases from J; junction bases left unmatched: 9. CDR3 length: 15 residues. The CDR3 is CASSYRGPLNSPLHF. CDR3 in DNA: TGTGCCAGCAGCTACAGGGGCCCCCTAAATTCACCCCTCCACTTT.

This chain joins TRBV6-2 or TRBV6-3 and TRBJ2-7; no firm D call. The CDR3 extends over 13 amino acids. V lost 6 bases and J 5 bases, leaving 14 bases between the germline ends. The germline V gene encodes CDR1 MNHEY and CDR2 SVGEGT. This chain's CDR3 is CASSENLGNEQYF. DNA for the CDR3: TGTGCCAGCAGCGAAAACTTGGGGAACGAGCAGTACTTC.

In its sample, this clonotype was seen a few times. The chain has TRBV9 and TRBJ1-2, with D hard to call. The CDR3 has 13 residues. In germline, CDR1 is SGDLS, CDR2 YYNGEE. Between the trimmed V and J ends, which lost 3 bases and 6 bases, there was a span of 12 bases. The CDR3 region is CASSATATHGYTF. DNA of the CDR3: TGTGCCAGCAGCGCAACAGCCACCCATGGCTACACCTTC.

This clonotype was seen only a few times. The chain recombines TRBV6-5 with TRBJ2-1; D ambiguous. Germline values: CDR1 MNHEY, CDR2 SVGAGI. The V end lost 6 bases, the J end lost 0 bases, and 12 bases lay between the germline ends. The CDR3 is 15 amino acids. The CDR3 spells CASRLYTSSYNEQFF. CDR3 nucleotide sequence: TGTGCCAGCAGACTTTACACGAGCTCCTACAATGAGCAGTTCTTC.

The V call is TRBV7-2, the J call TRBJ2-4; possible D gene TRBD2, 5 bases. The CDR3 is 16 amino acids. Looked up from germline, CDR1 is SGHTA and CDR2 is FQGNSA. Trimming took off 4 bases at V and 1 base at J, with 14 bases between the two ends. The chain's CDR3 is CASSSLGDLAKNIQYF. For the CDR3, the DNA is TGTGCCAGCAGCTCTCTCGGGGATCTGGCCAAAAACATTCAGTACTTC.

The chain carries TRBV7-2 and TRBJ1-1; the D gene is possibly TRBD1 (6 bases). CDR1 and CDR2 (germline): SGHTA, FQGNSA. Trimming shortened V by 4 bases and J by 1 base, and 16 bases separated the two germline ends. The CDR3 sequence is 16 residues long. Here the CDR3 DNA reads TGTGCCAGCAGCTACGGGGGGGCAACGTGGAACACTGAAGCTTTCTTT. This sequence encodes CASSYGGATWNTEAFF.

The table lists this clonotype with a few counts. The rearrangement uses TRBV6-4 and TRBJ2-3; no clear D. The CDR3 loop spans 13 amino acids. The ends were cut back, 5 bases at V and 1 base at J, with 7 bases in the middle. Germline values: CDR1 MRHNA, CDR2 SNTAGT. CDR3 sequence (DNA): TGTGCCAGCAGTACAATGGGCACAGATACGCAGTATTTT. Translation gives CASSTMGTDTQYF.

The gene calls are TRBV19 and TRBJ1-2; 7 bases align to TRBD1. V was clipped by 5 bases and J by 2 bases; unmatched bases: 2. CDR1 is LNHDA, CDR2 SQIVND, per germline (reference sequence). CDR3 length equals 13 residues. The CDR3 reads CASSATGNYGYTF. The CDR3 coding sequence is TGTGCCAGTAGTGCGACAGGGAACTATGGCTACACCTTC.

The chain uses TRBV4-3 and TRBJ2-1; no reliable D call. CDR3 length equals 12 residues. Germline V lookup: CDR1 LGHNA, CDR2 YSLEER. V shed 0 bases and J shed 8 bases, with 5 bases lying between them. The CDR3 spells CASSQDVDEQFF. CDR3 bases: TGCGCCAGCAGCCAAGACGTGGATGAGCAGTTCTTC.

The V call is TRBV7-6, the J call TRBJ1-1; 7 nucleotides agree with TRBD1. Per germline, CDR1 SGHVS and CDR2 FNYEAQ. With 0 bases clipped from V and 0 bases from J, the junction kept 4 bases outside the gene matches. The CDR3 length is 16 residues. The CDR3 DNA sequence: TGTGCCAGCAGCTTAGCCGGGGACAGAATGAACACTGAAGCTTTCTTT. Translated: CASSLAGDRMNTEAFF.

The table lists this clonotype with a few counts. The chain has TRBV27 and TRBJ1-2; 7 bases are a match to TRBD1. In germline, CDR1 is MNHEY, CDR2 SMNVEV (reference sequence). V lost 8 bases and J lost 4; bases outside the gene matches: 7. This CDR3 is built from 13 residues. The CDR3 coding sequence is TGTGCCAGCTGTCCGGGACAGTGCTATGGCTACACCTTC. It codes for CASCPGQCYGYTF.

This chain uses TRBV28 with TRBJ2-3; 10 bases fit TRBD2. The CDR3 is 15 amino acids. The V and J ends lost 5 bases and 2 bases, in that order; junction bases with no gene match: 4. Germline V gene data show CDR1 as MDHEN and CDR2 as SYDVKM. Written as DNA, the CDR3 is TGTGCCAGCAGTAAGGGACTAGCGCTCACAGATACGCAGTATTTT. Translation gives CASSKGLALTDTQYF.

This clonotype showed up just a few times. The J gene is TRBJ1-1, the V gene TRBV7-2, with 7 bases aligning to TRBD1. The CDR3 spans 17 residues. V shed 0 bases, J shed 6 bases, and the junction held 13 bases outside the gene matches. Germline-derived CDR1 and CDR2 are SGHTA and FQGNSA. The CDR3 DNA is TGTGCCAGCAGCTTAGCCAGGAACGACAGGGTTCGGGCTGAAGCTTTCTTT. Its translation: CASSLARNDRVRAEAFF.